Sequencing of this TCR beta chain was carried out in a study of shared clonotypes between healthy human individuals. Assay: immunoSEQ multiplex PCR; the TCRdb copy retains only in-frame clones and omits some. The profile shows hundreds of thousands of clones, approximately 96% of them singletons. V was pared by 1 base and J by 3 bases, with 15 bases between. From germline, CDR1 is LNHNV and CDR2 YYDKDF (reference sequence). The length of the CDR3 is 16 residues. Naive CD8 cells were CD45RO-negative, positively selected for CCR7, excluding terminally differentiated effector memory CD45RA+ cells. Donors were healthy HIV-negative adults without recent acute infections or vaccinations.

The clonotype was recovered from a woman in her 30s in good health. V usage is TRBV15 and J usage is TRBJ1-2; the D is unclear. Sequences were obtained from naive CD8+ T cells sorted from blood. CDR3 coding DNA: TGTGCCACCAGCAGAGCATCTTTGGAAGGAGACTATGGCTACACCTTC. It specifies CATSRASLEGDYGYTF. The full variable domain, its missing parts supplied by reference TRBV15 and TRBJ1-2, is DAMVIQNPRYQVTQFGKPVTLSCSQTLNHNVMYWYQQKSSQAPKLLFHYYDKDFNNEADTPDNFQSRRPNTSFCFLDIRSPGLGDTAMYLCATSRASLEGDYGYTFGSGTRLTVV.